Listed below are T cell receptor beta chains from one sample, sequenced in a study of shared clonotypes between healthy human individuals. Some clones are missing from TCRdb's copy, which holds only in-frame ones; the method was immunoSEQ multiplex PCR. The sample lists roughly 2 million clones, roughly 95% occurring once. The sample comprised naive CD4+ T cells sorted from blood. The receptor set was obtained from a man between 18 and 29 years old in good health. The CDR3 runs from the conserved cysteine through the conserved F or W. Fields, in order: V gene, D gene, clone size, J gene, CDR3 protein, CDR3 DNA. The D gene is left open where the match is weak. Not every row has a clone size; where given, it reads once, few, many or a size class.

TRBV11-2	-	-	TRBJ2-7	CASSLEPFASYEQYF	TGTGCCAGCAGCTTAGAACCGTTCGCCTCCTACGAGCAGTACTTC
TRBV5-1	TRBD1	-	TRBJ1-2	CASSRTGATYGYTF	TGCGCCAGCAGCCGGACAGGGGCGACCTATGGCTACACCTTC
TRBV7-2	-	once	TRBJ1-2	CASSFERLNYGYTF	TGTGCCAGCAGCTTTGAACGTCTTAACTATGGCTACACCTTC
TRBV19	-	-	TRBJ2-1	CASSSRQTYFSYNEQFF	TGTGCCAGTAGTTCCCGACAGACCTACTTCTCCTACAATGAGCAGTTCTTC
TRBV28	-	-	TRBJ1-3	CASSFFGGSSGNTIYF	TGTGCCAGCAGTTTTTTCGGGGGGAGCTCTGGAAACACCATATATTTT
TRBV4-1	-	-	TRBJ1-4	CASSHYWGAANEKLFF	TGCGCCAGCAGCCATTATTGGGGCGCAGCTAATGAAAAACTGTTTTTT
TRBV25-1	-	-	TRBJ2-3	CASSARDLSTDTQYF	TGTGCCAGCAGTGCCCGGGACTTAAGCACAGATACGCAGTATTTT
TRBV5-6	-	-	TRBJ1-5	CASSLSFNQPQHF	TGTGCCAGCAGCTTGTCCTTTAATCAGCCCCAGCATTTT
TRBV5-4	TRBD2	-	TRBJ2-2	CASSSPPSGNTGELFF	TGTGCCAGCAGCTCTCCCCCTAGCGGGAACACCGGGGAGCTGTTTTTT
TRBV6-5	-	-	TRBJ2-2	CATQDIRGTGELFF	TGTGCCACCCAGGACATTCGGGGCACCGGGGAGCTGTTTTTT
TRBV11-3	-	-	TRBJ2-7	CASSFSRLSEQYF	TGTGCCAGCAGCTTTTCCAGGTTAAGCGAGCAGTACTTC
TRBV5-1	-	-	TRBJ2-3	CASSLAPAAGTDTQYF	TGCGCCAGCAGCTTGGCCCCGGCCGCCGGCACAGATACGCAGTATTTT
TRBV7-7	-	-	TRBJ2-2	CASSLVGPAGTGELFF	TGTGCTAGCAGCTTAGTTGGTCCCGCGGGCACCGGGGAGCTGTTTTTT
TRBV6-5	-	once	TRBJ1-2	CASIPGPNYGYTF	TGTGCCAGCATTCCCGGTCCTAACTATGGCTACACCTTC
TRBV28	-	-	TRBJ2-1	CASSKKNEQFF	TGTGCCAGCTCAAAAAAGAATGAGCAGTTCTTC
TRBV6-5	-	-	TRBJ2-2	CASSYWGSGYNGELFF	TGTGCCAGCAGTTACTGGGGCTCAGGGTATAACGGGGAGCTGTTTTTT
TRBV2	-	many	TRBJ1-2	CASQAQGGGYTF	TGTGCCAGCCAAGCGCAGGGCGGAGGCTACACCTTC
TRBV5-4	TRBD2	once	TRBJ2-3	CASSWGLPRGDLTDTQYF	TGTGCCAGCAGCTGGGGACTCCCGCGGGGGGACCTCACAGATACGCAGTATTTT
TRBV10-3	TRBD2	-	TRBJ2-7	CAISGMTGTSGAPSYEQYF	TGTGCCATCAGTGGTATGACCGGGACTAGCGGGGCTCCGTCCTACGAGCAGTACTTC
TRBV9	TRBD1	-	TRBJ1-2	CASSVALDRAYGYTF	TGTGCCAGCAGCGTAGCGTTGGACAGGGCCTATGGCTACACCTTC
TRBV6-5	TRBD1	-	TRBJ1-2	CATWDRAGGYTF	TGTGCCACATGGGACAGGGCCGGGGGCTACACCTTC
TRBV5-1	-	-	TRBJ2-3	CASSLGQGMGTDTQYF	TGCGCCAGCAGCTTGGGGCAGGGTATGGGGACAGATACGCAGTATTTT
TRBV15	-	-	TRBJ1-2	CATSREGLVYGYTF	TGTGCCACCAGCAGAGAGGGGTTGGTCTATGGCTACACCTTC
TRBV13	-	-	TRBJ2-7	CASSLGVLLSYEQYF	TGTGCCAGCAGCTTAGGGGTTTTACTAAGCTACGAGCAGTACTTC
TRBV6-6	TRBD1	-	TRBJ1-2	CASRPTGPYGYTF	TGTGCCAGCAGACCGACAGGGCCCTATGGCTACACCTTC
TRBV19	-	-	TRBJ1-5	CASSGKAFNQPQHF	TGTGCCAGTAGTGGTAAAGCTTTCAATCAGCCCCAGCATTTT
TRBV30	TRBD2	-	TRBJ2-7	CAWSVPPPVILAGGDYEQYF	TGTGCCTGGAGTGTACCCCCTCCAGTCATTCTAGCGGGAGGGGACTACGAGCAGTACTTC
TRBV30	-	-	TRBJ2-7	CAWSVGTASSYEQYF	TGTGCCTGGAGTGTTGGGACGGCAAGCTCCTACGAGCAGTACTTC
TRBV4-1	-	-	TRBJ2-7	CASSQGGSVDEQYF	TGCGCCAGCAGCCAAGGGGGAAGCGTCGACGAGCAGTACTTC
TRBV5-1	TRBD1	-	TRBJ1-1	CASSTRDRGNTEAFF	TGCGCCAGCAGCACCCGGGACAGGGGGAACACTGAAGCTTTCTTT
TRBV30	-	-	TRBJ2-7	CAWSPGTSGEQYF	TGTGCCTGGAGTCCCGGGACCTCAGGCGAGCAGTACTTC
TRBV19	TRBD1	-	TRBJ2-7	CASSPGTVSYEQYF	TGTGCCAGTAGTCCCGGGACAGTCAGCTACGAGCAGTACTTC
TRBV7-9	-	-	TRBJ2-3	CASSFETQYF	TGTGCCAGCAGCTTTGAAACGCAGTATTTT
TRBV5-4	-	-	TRBJ2-5	CASSPDLIGGQETQYF	TGTGCCAGCAGCCCGGACTTGATCGGGGGTCAAGAGACCCAGTACTTC
TRBV7-2	TRBD2	-	TRBJ2-5	CASSPTAGFQETQYF	TGTGCCAGCAGCCCAACAGCGGGGTTTCAAGAGACCCAGTACTTC
TRBV11-2	TRBD2	-	TRBJ2-5	CASSLGSLAGQETQYF	TGTGCCAGCAGCTTAGGATCGTTAGCGGGACAAGAGACCCAGTACTTC
TRBV25-1	TRBD2	-	TRBJ2-1	CASSESLAGDEQFF	TGTGCCAGCAGTGAATCCCTAGCGGGAGATGAGCAGTTCTTC
TRBV30	-	-	TRBJ1-3	CAWRRGRTTSGNTIYF	TGTGCCTGGAGACGGGGGCGGACTACCTCTGGAAACACCATATATTTT
TRBV30	TRBD1	once	TRBJ2-7	CAATRQGPGEQYF	TGTGCCGCAACCCGACAGGGCCCGGGCGAGCAGTACTTC
TRBV10-3	TRBD1	-	TRBJ1-4	CAIGFSGGENEKLFF	TGTGCCATCGGGTTCTCAGGGGGCGAAAATGAAAAACTGTTTTTT
TRBV7-9	-	-	TRBJ1-1	CASSPVGGTEAFF	TGTGCCAGCAGCCCCGTAGGGGGCACTGAAGCTTTCTTT
TRBV19	TRBD1	-	TRBJ2-7	CASSPDRGLSYEQYF	TGTGCCAGTAGCCCGGACAGGGGCCTCTCCTACGAGCAGTACTTC
TRBV27	TRBD1	-	TRBJ1-6	CASSRTGKQSIGVSPLHF	TGTGCCAGCAGTAGGACAGGGAAACAGTCGATTGGGGTTTCACCCCTCCACTTT
TRBV7-3	-	-	TRBJ1-4	CASSPGQIEKLFF	TGTGCCAGCAGCCCAGGACAGATTGAAAAACTGTTTTTT
TRBV4-3	-	-	TRBJ2-2	CASSQGTAAGELFF	TGCGCCAGCAGCCAAGGGACTGCAGCCGGGGAGCTGTTTTTT
TRBV28	-	-	TRBJ1-2	CASTLGQGYGYTF	TGTGCCAGCACCTTAGGGCAGGGCTATGGCTACACCTTC